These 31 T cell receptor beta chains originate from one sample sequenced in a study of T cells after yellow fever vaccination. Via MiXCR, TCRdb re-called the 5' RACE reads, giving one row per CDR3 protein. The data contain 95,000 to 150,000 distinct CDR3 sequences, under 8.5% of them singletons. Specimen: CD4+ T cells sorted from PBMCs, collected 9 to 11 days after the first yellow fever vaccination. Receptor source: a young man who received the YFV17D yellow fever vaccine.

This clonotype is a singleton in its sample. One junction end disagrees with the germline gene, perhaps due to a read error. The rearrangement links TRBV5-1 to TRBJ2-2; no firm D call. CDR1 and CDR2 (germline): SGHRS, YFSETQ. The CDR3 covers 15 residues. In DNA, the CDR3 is TGCGCCGGCAGCTACGGACGAGCGAACACCGGGGAGCTGTTTTTT. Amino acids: CAGSYGRANTGELFF.

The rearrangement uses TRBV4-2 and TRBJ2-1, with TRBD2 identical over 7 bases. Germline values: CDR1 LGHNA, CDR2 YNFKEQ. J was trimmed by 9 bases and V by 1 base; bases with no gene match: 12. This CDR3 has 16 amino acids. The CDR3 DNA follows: TGTGCCAGCAGCCAAGTATCCGCGGGAGCAAGCAGTGAGCAGTTCTTC. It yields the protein CASSQVSAGASSEQFF.

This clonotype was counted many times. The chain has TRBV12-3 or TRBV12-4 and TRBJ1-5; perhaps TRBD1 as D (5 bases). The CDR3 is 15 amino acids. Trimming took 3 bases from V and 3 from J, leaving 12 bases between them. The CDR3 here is CASSFEEGPNQPQHF. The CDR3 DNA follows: TGTGCCAGCAGTTTTGAGGAGGGACCCAATCAGCCCCAGCATTTT.

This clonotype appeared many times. CDR3 sequence (DNA): TGCAGCGTGGTCCCCCCCGCAGATACGCAGTATTTT. As protein: CSVVPPADTQYF. The chain links TRBV29-1 to TRBJ2-3, with D hard to call. Trimming removed 6 bases at V and 4 bases at J, with 11 bases between. Germline CDR1 is SQVTM and CDR2 is ANQGSEA. CDR3 length: 12 residues.

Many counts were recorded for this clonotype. The CDR3 spells CASTGVGLEEDEQFF. In nucleotides, the CDR3 is TGCGCCAGCACCGGGGTGGGGTTGGAGGAGGATGAGCAGTTCTTC. This chain uses TRBV5-1 with TRBJ2-1; TRBD2 is a possible D gene (5 bases). The CDR3 has 15 residues. Looked up from germline, CDR1 is SGHRS and CDR2 is YFSETQ. V was shortened by 6 bases and J by 8 bases, with 21 bases between the two germline ends.

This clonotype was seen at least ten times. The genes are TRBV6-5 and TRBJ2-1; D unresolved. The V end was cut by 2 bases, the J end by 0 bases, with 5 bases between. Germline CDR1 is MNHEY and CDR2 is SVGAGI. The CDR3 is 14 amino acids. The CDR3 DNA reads TGTGCCAGCAGTTACCGCGGCTCCTACAATGAGCAGTTCTTC. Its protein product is CASSYRGSYNEQFF.

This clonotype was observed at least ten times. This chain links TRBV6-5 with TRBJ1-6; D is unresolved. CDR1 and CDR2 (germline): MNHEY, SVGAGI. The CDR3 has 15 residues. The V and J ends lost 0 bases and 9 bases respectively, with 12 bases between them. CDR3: CASSYSTRQLSPLHF. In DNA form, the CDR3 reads TGTGCCAGCAGTTACTCGACCAGGCAGCTTTCACCCCTCCACTTT.

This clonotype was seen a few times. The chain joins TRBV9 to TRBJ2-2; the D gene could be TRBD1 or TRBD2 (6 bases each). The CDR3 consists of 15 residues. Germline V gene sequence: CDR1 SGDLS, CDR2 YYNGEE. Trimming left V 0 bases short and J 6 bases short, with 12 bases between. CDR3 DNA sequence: TGTGCCAGCAGCGTAGTTCCAGGGGAGGCCGGGGAGCTGTTTTTT. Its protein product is CASSVVPGEAGELFF.

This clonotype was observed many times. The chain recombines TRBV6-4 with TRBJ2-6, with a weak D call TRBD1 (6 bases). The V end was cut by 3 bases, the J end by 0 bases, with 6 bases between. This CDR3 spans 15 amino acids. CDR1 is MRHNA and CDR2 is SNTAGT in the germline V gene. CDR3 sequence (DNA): TGTGCCAGCAGTGAGACAGGCTCTGGGGCCAACGTCCTGACTTTC. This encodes CASSETGSGANVLTF.

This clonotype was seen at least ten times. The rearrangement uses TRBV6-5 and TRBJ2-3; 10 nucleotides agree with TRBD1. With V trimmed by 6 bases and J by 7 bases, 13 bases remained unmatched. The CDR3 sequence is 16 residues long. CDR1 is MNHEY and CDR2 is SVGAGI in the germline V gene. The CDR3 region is CASRTGQGELGNTQYF. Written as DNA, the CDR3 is TGTGCCAGCAGGACTGGACAGGGGGAATTGGGAAATACGCAGTATTTT.

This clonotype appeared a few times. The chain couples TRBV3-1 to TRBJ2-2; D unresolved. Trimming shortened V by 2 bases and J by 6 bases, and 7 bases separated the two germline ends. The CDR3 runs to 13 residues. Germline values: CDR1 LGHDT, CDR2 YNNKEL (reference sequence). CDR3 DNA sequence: TGTGCCAGCAGCCAACTCTCAGCCGGGGAGCTGTTTTTT. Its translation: CASSQLSAGELFF.

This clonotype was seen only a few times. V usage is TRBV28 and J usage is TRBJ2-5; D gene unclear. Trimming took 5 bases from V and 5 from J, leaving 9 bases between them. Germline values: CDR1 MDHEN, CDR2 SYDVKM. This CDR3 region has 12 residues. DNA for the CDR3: TGTGCCAGCAGTCACGTTGTCGAGACCCAGTACTTC. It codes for CASSHVVETQYF.

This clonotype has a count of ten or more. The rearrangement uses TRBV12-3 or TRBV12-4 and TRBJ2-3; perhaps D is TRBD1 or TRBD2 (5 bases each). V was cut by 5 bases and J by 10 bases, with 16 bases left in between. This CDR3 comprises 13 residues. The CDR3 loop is CASSPQEARAQYF. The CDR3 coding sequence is TGTGCCAGCAGTCCTCAGGAGGCCAGGGCGCAGTATTTT.

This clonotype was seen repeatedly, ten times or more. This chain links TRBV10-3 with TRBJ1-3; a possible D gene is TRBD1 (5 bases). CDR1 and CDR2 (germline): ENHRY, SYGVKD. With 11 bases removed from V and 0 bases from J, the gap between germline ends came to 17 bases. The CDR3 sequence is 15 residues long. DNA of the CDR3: TGTGCCGGCGGCCTACAGGATAACTCTGGAAACACCATATATTTT. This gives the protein CAGGLQDNSGNTIYF.

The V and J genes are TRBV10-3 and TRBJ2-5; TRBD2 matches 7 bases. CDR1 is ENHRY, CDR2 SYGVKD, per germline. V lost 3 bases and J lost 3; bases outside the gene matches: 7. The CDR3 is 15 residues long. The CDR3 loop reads CAISDFGGREETQYF. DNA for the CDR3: TGTGCCATCAGTGACTTTGGGGGGAGGGAAGAGACCCAGTACTTC.

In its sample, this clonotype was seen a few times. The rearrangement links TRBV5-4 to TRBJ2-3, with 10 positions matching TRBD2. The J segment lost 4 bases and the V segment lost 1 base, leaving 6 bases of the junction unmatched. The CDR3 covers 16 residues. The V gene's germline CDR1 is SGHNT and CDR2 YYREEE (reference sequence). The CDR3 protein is CASSLIGGTSADTQYF. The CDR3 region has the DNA TGTGCCAGCAGCTTGATCGGAGGGACTAGCGCAGATACGCAGTATTTT.

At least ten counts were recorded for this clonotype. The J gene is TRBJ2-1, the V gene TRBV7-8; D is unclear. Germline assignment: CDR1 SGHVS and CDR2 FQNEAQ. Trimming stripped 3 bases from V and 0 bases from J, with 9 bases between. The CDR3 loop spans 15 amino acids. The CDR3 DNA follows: TGTGCCAGCAGCTTGGGTCAGGCCTCCTACAATGAGCAGTTCTTC. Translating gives CASSLGQASYNEQFF.

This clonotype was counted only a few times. In nucleotides, the CDR3 is TGTGCCAGCAGCTTAGTGGGGACTAGCGGGAACACCGGGGAGCTGTTTTTT. It specifies CASSLVGTSGNTGELFF. The genes are TRBV7-2 and TRBJ2-2, with 11 positions matching TRBD2. Looked up from germline, CDR1 is SGHTA and CDR2 is FQGNSA. The CDR3 is made up of 17 amino acids. After removal of 1 base from V and 1 base from J, the junction contained 2 bases not matched to a gene.

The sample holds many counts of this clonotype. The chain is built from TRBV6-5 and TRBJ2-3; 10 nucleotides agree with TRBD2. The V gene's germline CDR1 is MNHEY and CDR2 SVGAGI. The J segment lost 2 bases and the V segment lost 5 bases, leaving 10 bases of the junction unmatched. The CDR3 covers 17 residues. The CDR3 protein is CASSTASLAGVTDTQYF. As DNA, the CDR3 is TGTGCCAGCAGTACGGCCTCTCTAGCGGGGGTCACAGATACGCAGTATTTT.

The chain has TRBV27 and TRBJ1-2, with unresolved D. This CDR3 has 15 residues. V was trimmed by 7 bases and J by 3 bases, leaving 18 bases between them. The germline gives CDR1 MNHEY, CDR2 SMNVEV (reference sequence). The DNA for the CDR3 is TGTGCCAGCACCCCCCGTACCCCCTCCGACTATGGCTACACCTTC. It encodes CASTPRTPSDYGYTF.

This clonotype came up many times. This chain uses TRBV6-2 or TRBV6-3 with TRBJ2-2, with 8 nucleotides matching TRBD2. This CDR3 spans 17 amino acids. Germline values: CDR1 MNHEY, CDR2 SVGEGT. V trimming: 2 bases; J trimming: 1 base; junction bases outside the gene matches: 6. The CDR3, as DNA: TGTGCCAGCAGTTACGGGAGGCTAGCGGGGAACACCGGGGAGCTGTTTTTT. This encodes CASSYGRLAGNTGELFF.

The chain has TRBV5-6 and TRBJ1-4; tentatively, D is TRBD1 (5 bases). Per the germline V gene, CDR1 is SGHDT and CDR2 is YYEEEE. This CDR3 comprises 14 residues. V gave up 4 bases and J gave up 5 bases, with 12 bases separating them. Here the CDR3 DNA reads TGTGCCAGCAGCCACGGGGCGGAGAATGAAAAACTGTTTTTT. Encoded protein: CASSHGAENEKLFF.

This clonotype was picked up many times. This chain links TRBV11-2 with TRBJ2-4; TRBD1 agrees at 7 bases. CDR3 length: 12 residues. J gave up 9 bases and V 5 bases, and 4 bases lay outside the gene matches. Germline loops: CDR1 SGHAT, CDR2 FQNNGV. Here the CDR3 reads CASSTDRVIQYF. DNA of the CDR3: TGTGCCAGCAGCACCGACAGGGTCATTCAGTACTTC.

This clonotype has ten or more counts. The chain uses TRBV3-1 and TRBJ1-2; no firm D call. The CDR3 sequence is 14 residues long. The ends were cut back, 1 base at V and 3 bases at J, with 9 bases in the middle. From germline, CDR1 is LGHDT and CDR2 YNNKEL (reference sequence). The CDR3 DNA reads TGTGCCAGCAGCCAAGTCGCCGGGGACTATGGCTACACCTTC. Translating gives CASSQVAGDYGYTF.

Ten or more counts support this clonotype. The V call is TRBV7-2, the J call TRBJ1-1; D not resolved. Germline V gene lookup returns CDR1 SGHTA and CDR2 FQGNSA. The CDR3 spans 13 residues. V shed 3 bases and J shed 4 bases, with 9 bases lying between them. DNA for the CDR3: TGTGCCAGCAGCTTTGCGGAGGTCACTGAAGCTTTCTTT. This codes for CASSFAEVTEAFF.

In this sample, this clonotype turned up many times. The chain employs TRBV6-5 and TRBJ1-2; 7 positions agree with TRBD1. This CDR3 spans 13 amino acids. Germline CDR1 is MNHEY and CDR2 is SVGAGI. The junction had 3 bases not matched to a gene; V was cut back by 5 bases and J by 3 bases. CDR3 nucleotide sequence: TGTGCCAGCAGTATAACAGGGGACTATGGCTACACCTTC. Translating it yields CASSITGDYGYTF.

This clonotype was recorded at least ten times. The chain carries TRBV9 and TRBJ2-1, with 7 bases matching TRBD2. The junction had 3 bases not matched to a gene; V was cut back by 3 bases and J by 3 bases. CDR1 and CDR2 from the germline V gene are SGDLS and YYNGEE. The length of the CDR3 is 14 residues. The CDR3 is CASSGGTNYNEQFF. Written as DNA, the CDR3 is TGTGCCAGCAGCGGAGGGACTAACTACAATGAGCAGTTCTTC.

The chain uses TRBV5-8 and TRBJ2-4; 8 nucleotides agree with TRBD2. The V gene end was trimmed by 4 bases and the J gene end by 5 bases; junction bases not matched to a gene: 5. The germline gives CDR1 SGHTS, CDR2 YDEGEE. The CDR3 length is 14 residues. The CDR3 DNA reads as TGTGCCAGCAGCCTGCGGGGGGCCCAAAACATTCAGTACTTC. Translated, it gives CASSLRGAQNIQYF.

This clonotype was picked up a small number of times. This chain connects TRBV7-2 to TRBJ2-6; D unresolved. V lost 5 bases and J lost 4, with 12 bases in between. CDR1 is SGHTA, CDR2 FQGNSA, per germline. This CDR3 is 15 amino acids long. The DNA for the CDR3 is TGTGCCAGCAGCCCCGGGTCCATAGGGGCCAACGTCCTGACTTTC. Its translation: CASSPGSIGANVLTF.

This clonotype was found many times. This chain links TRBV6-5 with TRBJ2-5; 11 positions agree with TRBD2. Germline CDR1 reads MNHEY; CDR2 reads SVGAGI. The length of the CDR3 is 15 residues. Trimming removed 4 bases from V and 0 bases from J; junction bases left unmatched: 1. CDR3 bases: TGTGCCAGCAGTTCGACTAGCGGGGACCAAGAGACCCAGTACTTC. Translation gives CASSSTSGDQETQYF.

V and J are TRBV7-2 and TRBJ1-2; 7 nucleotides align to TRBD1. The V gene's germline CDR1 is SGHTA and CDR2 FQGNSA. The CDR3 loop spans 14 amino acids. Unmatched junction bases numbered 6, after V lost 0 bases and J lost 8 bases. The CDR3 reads CASSLAKGAGGYTF. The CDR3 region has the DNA TGTGCCAGCAGCTTAGCAAAGGGGGCAGGGGGCTACACCTTC.